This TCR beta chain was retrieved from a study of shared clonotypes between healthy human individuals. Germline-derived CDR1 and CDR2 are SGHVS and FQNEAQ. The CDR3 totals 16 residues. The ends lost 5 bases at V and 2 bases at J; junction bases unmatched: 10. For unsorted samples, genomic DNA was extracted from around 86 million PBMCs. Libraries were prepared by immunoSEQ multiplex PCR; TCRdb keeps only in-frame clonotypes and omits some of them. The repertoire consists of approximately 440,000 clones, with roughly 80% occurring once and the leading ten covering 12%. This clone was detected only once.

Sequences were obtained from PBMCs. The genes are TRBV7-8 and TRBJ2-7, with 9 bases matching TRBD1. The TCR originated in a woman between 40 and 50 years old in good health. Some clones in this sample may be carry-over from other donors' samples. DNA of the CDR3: TGTGCCAGCAGCCCCCACATTGGGGACAGGGCCTACGAGCAGTACTTC. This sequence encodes CASSPHIGDRAYEQYF.